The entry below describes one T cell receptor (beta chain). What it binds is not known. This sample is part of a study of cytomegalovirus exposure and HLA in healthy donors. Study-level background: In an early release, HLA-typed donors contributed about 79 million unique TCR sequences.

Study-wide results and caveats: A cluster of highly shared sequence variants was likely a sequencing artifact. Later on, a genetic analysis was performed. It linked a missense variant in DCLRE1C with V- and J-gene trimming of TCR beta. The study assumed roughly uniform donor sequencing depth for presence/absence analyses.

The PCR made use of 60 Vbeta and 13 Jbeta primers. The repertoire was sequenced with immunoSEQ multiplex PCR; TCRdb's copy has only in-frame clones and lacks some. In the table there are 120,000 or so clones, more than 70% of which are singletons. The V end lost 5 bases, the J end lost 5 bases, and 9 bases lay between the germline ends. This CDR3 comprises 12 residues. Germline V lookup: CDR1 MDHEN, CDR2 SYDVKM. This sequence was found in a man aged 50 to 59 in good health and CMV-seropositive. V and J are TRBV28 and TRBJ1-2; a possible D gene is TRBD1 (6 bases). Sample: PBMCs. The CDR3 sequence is CASSTGQYGYTF. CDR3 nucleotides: TGTGCCAGCAGTACAGGACAGTATGGCTACACCTTC.